The 2 T cell receptor beta chains reported below all come from one sample, sequenced in a study of T cell repertoires in cytomegalovirus infection. These receptors lack a known antigen. Each CDR3 protein gets one entry after TCRdb re-called the reads with MiXCR. The sample consists of 550,000 to 850,000 distinct CDR3 sequences, roughly a third of them appearing once. This specimen was cultured PBMCs, taken from culture after CMV antigen stimulation. The receptors come from a human donor in good health (CMV status not recorded). Some clones in this sample may be carry-over from other donors' samples.

The chain uses TRBV19 and TRBJ1-5; D gene uncertain. The germline CDR1 and CDR2 sequences are LNHDA and SQIVND (reference sequence). CDR3 length: 14 residues. Trimming took 0 bases from V and 5 from J, leaving 8 bases between them. The CDR3 sequence: CASSIDPGDQPQHF. The CDR3 bases are TGTGCCAGTAGTATAGATCCCGGCGATCAGCCCCAGCATTTT.

This chain connects TRBV2 to TRBJ2-3; 9 bases agree with TRBD1. From germline, CDR1 is SNHLY and CDR2 FYNNEI. This CDR3 comprises 15 residues. V shed 4 bases and J 5 bases; nucleotides not matched to a gene: 7. The CDR3 protein is CASSAVTGGGDTQYF. In DNA form, the CDR3 reads TGTGCCAGCAGTGCAGTGACAGGGGGTGGAGATACGCAGTATTTT.